The clone carrying this T cell receptor beta chain was detected a few times. What it binds is unknown. These data originate in a study of cytomegalovirus exposure and HLA in healthy donors. The study ran its PCR with 60 Vbeta and 13 Jbeta primers. TCRdb's table, derived via immunoSEQ multiplex PCR, lists solely in-frame clones and lacks some. This table has some 120,000 clones, 75% appearing once. The CDR3 extends over 18 amino acids. The J segment lost 2 bases and the V segment lost 5 bases, leaving 12 bases of the junction unmatched. Germline CDR1 SEHNR, CDR2 FQNEAQ (reference sequence). Study-level points and caveats: The dataset shows that most TCR sequences were rare, while some public TCRs occurred in many donors. For most TCR beta V segments, an earlier analysis put the productive rate at about 87% or about 30% of the time. In a later analysis, compared with equally common non-associated chains, HLA-associated beta chains were more expanded.

Sequencing was performed on PBMCs. The sequence was collected from a woman aged 18-30 years in good health and CMV-seronegative. The chain carries TRBV7-9 and TRBJ1-5; 10 positions agree with TRBD1. CDR3: CASSEGQGSGVGNQPQHF. The CDR3 coding sequence is TGTGCCAGCAGCGAGGGACAGGGGAGTGGGGTAGGCAATCAGCCCCAGCATTTT.